The 32 T cell receptor beta chains reported below all come from one sample, sequenced in a study of follicular helper T cells after annual influenza vaccination (dated 2017 in TCRdb). The intended sense of this specimen's time point label: 2015-2016 season, pre-vaccination. Libraries were made using the immunoSEQ multiplex PCR assay. TCRdb obtained this table from immuneACCESS and retained in-frame rearrangements with V and J assigned. These tables miss some clones; where compared with another copy, unresolved V genes account for less than half of the shortfall, and the remainder is unexplained. In this sample the table shows more than 9,500 clones, nearly 80% of which occur a single time. The top ten clones comprise 3.6% of the sample. Sequencing used CXCR5+ CD38- circulating T follicular helper cells from blood, obtained on the day of influenza vaccination. In light of the paper, this sample's cell subset or site label describes: circulating Tfh, non-naive CD4+CXCR5+PD-1+ (ICOS+CD38+ or ICOS-CD38-). The receptors here all came from an adult who received the influenza vaccine.

The chain carries TRBV6-5 and TRBJ2-2, with D perhaps TRBD2 (6 bases). Trimming left V 5 bases short and J 1 base short, with 11 bases between. Germline V gene data show CDR1 as MNHEY and CDR2 as SVGAGI. The CDR3 spans 15 residues. The CDR3 sequence: CASSRTGVNTGELFF. CDR3 DNA sequence: TGTGCCAGCAGTCGGACGGGGGTGAACACCGGGGAGCTGTTTTTT.

The gene calls are TRBV6-5 and TRBJ2-3, with D perhaps matching TRBD2 (6 bases). The CDR3 loop spans 16 amino acids. Germline V gene sequence: CDR1 MNHEY, CDR2 SVGAGI. The V end lost 0 bases, the J end lost 5 bases, and 15 bases lay between the germline ends. CDR3 sequence reads: CASSYSGGRTGDTQYF. The CDR3 nucleotides are TGTGCCAGCAGTTACTCGGGGGGACGCACCGGAGATACGCAGTATTTT.

The chain recombines TRBV5-6 with TRBJ2-3; D possibly corresponds to TRBD1 (5 bases). Germline CDR1 is SGHDT and CDR2 is YYEEEE. CDR3 length: 14 residues. V was cut by 5 bases and J by 0 bases, with 10 bases left in between. The CDR3 loop reads CASSLTVSTDTQYF. CDR3 nucleotides: TGTGCCAGCAGTTTGACAGTAAGCACAGATACGCAGTATTTT.

V usage is TRBV5-1 and J usage is TRBJ1-1; no definite D call. CDR3 length: 13 amino acids. Trimming pared 2 bases from V and 3 bases from J, leaving 8 bases between. CDR1 is SGHRS, CDR2 YFSETQ, per germline. The CDR3: CASSFGLDTEAFF. As DNA, the CDR3 is TGCGCCAGCAGCTTCGGACTCGACACTGAAGCTTTCTTT.

This chain uses TRBV16 with TRBJ1-5, with 7 nucleotides matching TRBD1. The CDR3 length is 13 residues. The trim removed 7 bases at V and 2 bases at J, leaving 2 bases unmatched. Germline lookup yields CDR1 KGHSY and CDR2 FQNENV. The chain's CDR3 is CASTGTGNQPQHF. The CDR3 region has the DNA TGTGCCAGCACCGGGACAGGCAATCAGCCCCAGCATTTT. Complete variable domain (other parts from reference TRBV16 and TRBJ1-5): GEEVAQTPKHLVRGEGQKAKLYCAPIKGHSYVFWYQQVLKNEFKFLISFQNENVFDETGMPKERFSAKCLPNSPCSLEIQATKLEDSAVYFCASTGTGNQPQHFGDGTRLSIL.

The V call is TRBV30, the J call TRBJ1-2; D might be TRBD1 (6 bases). The length of the CDR3 is 16 residues. The V gene's germline CDR1 is GTSNPN and CDR2 SVGIG (reference sequence). Trimming stripped 3 bases from V and 4 bases from J, with 21 bases between. The CDR3 is CAWSASYGGWGYGYTF. CDR3 bases: TGTGCCTGGAGCGCTTCGTATGGGGGCTGGGGCTATGGCTACACCTTC.

This clone was seen more than once but under ten times. The chain joins TRBV5-5 to TRBJ2-5; 10 bases are shared with TRBD1. The CDR3 is made up of 16 amino acids. CDR1 SGHKS and CDR2 YYEKEE come from the germline V gene (reference sequence). The J segment lost 7 bases and the V segment lost 2 bases, leaving 11 bases of the junction unmatched. For the CDR3, the DNA is TGTGCCAGCAGCTTAGACGCGGGACAGGGGCTGGGGACCCAGTACTTC. Protein: CASSLDAGQGLGTQYF.

The chain carries TRBV30 and TRBJ2-7; D possibly corresponds to TRBD1 (5 bases). The ends were cut back, 0 bases at V and 7 bases at J, with 13 bases in the middle. Germline V lookup: CDR1 GTSNPN, CDR2 SVGIG (reference sequence). This CDR3 is 13 amino acids long. The CDR3 DNA reads as TGTGCCTGGAGTGTACCCACCAGGGAAGAGCAGTACTTC. It codes for CAWSVPTREEQYF. The full variable domain, in which reference TRBV30 and TRBJ2-7 provide the parts outside the CDR3, is SQTIHQWPATLVQPVGSPLSLECTVEGTSNPNLYWYRQAAGRGLQLLFYSVGIGQISSEVPQNLSASRPQDRQFILSSKKLLLSDSGFYLCAWSVPTREEQYFGPGTRLTVT.

CDR3 residues: CASSFVAGPSEAFF. In DNA form, the CDR3 reads TGCGCCAGCAGCTTCGTAGCCGGGCCCTCTGAAGCTTTCTTT. The chain links TRBV5-1 to TRBJ1-1; no clear D. CDR1 is SGHRS, CDR2 YFSETQ, per germline. The CDR3 is 14 amino acids. V was clipped by 2 bases and J by 6 bases, with 14 bases between them.

This clone was seen only once. The V call is TRBV7-8, the J call TRBJ2-1; no clear D gene. Germline lookup yields CDR1 SGHVS and CDR2 FQNEAQ. Trimming left V 1 base short and J 3 bases short, with 4 bases between. This CDR3 has 13 residues. The DNA for the CDR3 is TGTGCCAGCAGCTTAGGGCTCTACAATGAGCAGTTCTTC. This encodes CASSLGLYNEQFF. Combining the CDR3 with reference TRBV7-8 and TRBJ2-1 gives the whole variable domain GAGVSQSPRYKVAKRGQDVALRCDPISGHVSLFWYQQALGQGPEFLTYFQNEAQLDKSGLPSDRFFAERPEGSVSTLKIQRTQQEDSAVYLCASSLGLYNEQFFGPGTRLTVL.

The chain employs TRBV6-6 and TRBJ1-1; tentative D call: TRBD1 (5 bases). V lost 8 bases to trimming and J lost 3 bases, with 13 bases between them. This CDR3 is 13 amino acids long. Germline V gene sequence: CDR1 MNHNY, CDR2 SVGAGI (reference sequence). CDR3 DNA: TGTGCCAGCTCCTCGGGGGGTTACACTGAAGCTTTCTTT. Amino acid sequence: CASSSGGYTEAFF.

This chain uses TRBV4-3 with TRBJ1-1; no reliable D call. Trimming removed 0 bases from V and 0 bases from J, with 2 bases in between. CDR3 length equals 13 residues. CDR1 LGHNA and CDR2 YSLEER come from the germline V gene. Here the CDR3 DNA reads TGCGCCAGCAGCCAAGAATTGAACACTGAAGCTTTCTTT. It translates to CASSQELNTEAFF.

The V gene is TRBV6-1, the J gene TRBJ2-7, with D possibly TRBD1 on 6 matching bases. CDR3 length: 14 amino acids. Germline CDR1 MNHNS, CDR2 SASEGT. Trimming removed 2 bases at V and 3 bases at J, with 11 bases between. CDR3 amino acids: CASSEMTGDYEQYF. The CDR3, as DNA: TGTGCCAGCAGTGAAATGACAGGAGACTACGAGCAGTACTTC.

The V gene is TRBV7-8, the J gene TRBJ2-3; 16 nucleotides line up with TRBD2. The CDR3 spans 18 residues. Germline values: CDR1 SGHVS, CDR2 FQNEAQ. V shed 7 bases, J shed 1 base, and the junction held 8 bases outside the gene matches. The CDR3 nucleotides read TGTGCCAGCACCGTGGGACTAGCGGGGGGGGTAGGCACAGATACGCAGTATTTT. Amino acids: CASTVGLAGGVGTDTQYF.

In this sample, this clone turned up once. This chain joins TRBV5-6 and TRBJ1-3; D is ambiguous. V was trimmed by 2 bases and J by 4 bases, leaving 13 bases between them. The CDR3 spans 15 residues. Germline V lookup: CDR1 SGHDT, CDR2 YYEEEE. The CDR3 DNA is TGTGCCAGCAGCTTATTCCACCCCGGCGGAAACACCATATATTTT. Protein product: CASSLFHPGGNTIYF.

This rearrangement joins TRBV6-4 to TRBJ1-1; the match to TRBD1 covers 7 bases. Losses at the gene ends were 8 bases for V and 4 bases for J; bases not matched to a gene: 7. This CDR3 spans 13 amino acids. CDR1 is MRHNA, CDR2 SNTAGT, per germline. The CDR3 here is CASSSQGGTEAFF. The CDR3, as DNA: TGTGCCAGCTCAAGTCAGGGGGGCACTGAAGCTTTCTTT.

The chain combines TRBV7-2 with TRBJ2-1; 10 bases are a match to TRBD2. CDR1 is SGHTA, CDR2 FQGNSA, per germline. Trimming took 0 bases from V and 15 from J; bases not matched to a gene: 5. The CDR3 consists of 13 residues. The CDR3 bases are TGTGCCAGCAGCTTAGCTCCTAGCGGGGGTCCGTTCTTC. It specifies CASSLAPSGGPFF.

This chain links TRBV19 with TRBJ1-3, with TRBD1 matching over 7 bases. J gave up 2 bases and V 5 bases, and 3 bases lay outside the gene matches. This CDR3 has 14 amino acids. Germline V gene data show CDR1 as LNHDA and CDR2 as SQIVND (reference sequence). The CDR3 DNA follows: TGTGCCAGTAGTGCGACAGGGACTGGAAACACCATATATTTT. It translates to CASSATGTGNTIYF.

This rearrangement joins TRBV15 to TRBJ2-7; 8 bases line up with TRBD2. Germline V gene data show CDR1 as LNHNV and CDR2 as YYDKDF (reference sequence). CDR3 length equals 13 residues. V was pared by 3 bases and J by 6 bases, with 4 bases of the junction left unmatched. The CDR3 coding sequence is TGTGCCACCAGCAGGGGACTAGGACGCGAGCAGTACTTC. It encodes CATSRGLGREQYF.

The chain recombines TRBV2 with TRBJ2-7; D perhaps matches TRBD2 (6 bases). V was cut by 6 bases and J by 3 bases, with 9 bases left in between. The CDR3 length is 12 residues. The germline V gene encodes CDR1 SNHLY and CDR2 FYNNEI. This CDR3 is CASRGSGYEQYF. DNA for the CDR3: TGTGCCAGCAGGGGTAGCGGCTACGAGCAGTACTTC.

The rearrangement uses TRBV11-2 and TRBJ1-1, with 9 bases aligning to TRBD1. CDR3 length: 13 amino acids. The J segment lost 11 bases and the V segment lost 5 bases, leaving 9 bases of the junction unmatched. The V gene's germline CDR1 is SGHAT and CDR2 FQNNGV. The CDR3 nucleotides read TGTGCCAGCAGCCCAACGGACAGGGGAGTGGCTTTCTTT. Protein sequence: CASSPTDRGVAFF.

This rearrangement joins TRBV6-5 to TRBJ1-2; D gene ambiguous. The V gene's germline CDR1 is MNHEY and CDR2 SVGAGI. The CDR3 has 13 residues. Deletions cut 6 bases from V and 0 bases from J, with 8 bases between. CDR3 protein: CASSRTANYGYTF. Here the CDR3 DNA reads TGTGCCAGCAGCAGGACGGCTAACTATGGCTACACCTTC.

The V and J genes are TRBV10-2 and TRBJ2-3; TRBD2 matches at 9 bases. The CDR3 runs 14 residues. From germline, CDR1 is WSHSY and CDR2 SAAADI. V was clipped by 10 bases and J by 5 bases; unmatched bases: 10. The CDR3 is CATRTSSGVDTQYF. Here the CDR3 DNA reads TGCGCCACCAGAACCTCTAGCGGGGTAGATACGCAGTATTTT.

The chain is built from TRBV11-3 and TRBJ2-5, with a weak D call TRBD1 (5 bases). The germline CDR1 and CDR2 sequences are SGHNT and YENEEA. This CDR3 contains 14 residues. The V end lost 5 bases, the J end lost 3 bases, and 13 bases lay between the germline ends. CDR3 in DNA: TGTGCCAGCAGCCCCAGGGTAGACGAAGAGACCCAGTACTTC. The encoded protein is CASSPRVDEETQYF.

V is TRBV10-3 and J is TRBJ2-7; the match to TRBD1 covers 8 bases. J was trimmed by 4 bases and V by 0 bases; bases with no gene match: 8. Germline CDR1 is ENHRY and CDR2 is SYGVKD. This CDR3 spans 16 amino acids. In DNA form, the CDR3 reads TGTGCCATCAGTGAGTCGTCCGGGACAGGAATTTACGAGCAGTACTTC. It encodes CAISESSGTGIYEQYF.

This clone was detected once. The chain recombines TRBV5-1 with TRBJ2-1, with 10 bases fitting TRBD1. The CDR3 spans 16 residues. Trimming at V came to 2 bases and at J to 4 bases, leaving 6 bases not matched to a gene. The germline V gene encodes CDR1 SGHRS and CDR2 YFSETQ. This chain's CDR3 is CASSLIPGQGYNEQFF. CDR3 bases: TGCGCCAGCAGCTTAATTCCGGGACAGGGGTACAATGAGCAGTTCTTC.

This sequence joins TRBV4-1 and TRBJ1-4; the D is unclear. V was pared by 4 bases and J by 8 bases, with 29 bases between. CDR3 length: 19 amino acids. Germline V CDR1 and CDR2: MGHRA, YSYEKL. The CDR3 loop is CASSREMVRQSALGEKLFF. The DNA of the CDR3 is TGCGCCAGCAGCCGTGAAATGGTTAGGCAGTCCGCTCTGGGGGAAAAACTGTTTTTT.

The chain joins TRBV20-1 to TRBJ2-3; TRBD1 might be the D (5 bases). The CDR3 extends over 11 amino acids. Trimming stripped 5 bases from V and 5 bases from J, with 8 bases between. Germline lookup yields CDR1 DFQATT and CDR2 SNEGSKA (reference sequence). The CDR3 nucleotides are TGCAGTGCTTCCCAGGGAGATACGCAGTATTTT. Its protein is CSASQGDTQYF.

V gene TRBV7-2 combines with J gene TRBJ1-1; D is undetermined. The CDR3 spans 14 residues. Germline V CDR1 and CDR2: SGHTA, FQGNSA. V lost 2 bases and J 1 base, leaving 8 bases between the germline ends. CDR3 bases: TGTGCCAGCAGCTTATTACCCAAGAACACTGAAGCTTTCTTT. This sequence encodes CASSLLPKNTEAFF.

V gene TRBV2 combines with J gene TRBJ1-6; perhaps TRBD1 as D (6 bases). The germline V and J ends were trimmed by 4 bases and 7 bases, with 11 bases remaining between them. The germline V gene has CDR1 SNHLY and CDR2 FYNNEI. CDR3 length: 14 residues. Here the CDR3 DNA reads TGTGCCAGCAGTGTCCAGGGGAAGAATTCACCCCTCCACTTT. It encodes CASSVQGKNSPLHF.

The genes are TRBV29-1 and TRBJ2-3; 9 bases line up with TRBD2. The CDR3 loop spans 14 amino acids. J was trimmed by 1 base and V by 4 bases; bases with no gene match: 3. From germline, CDR1 is SQVTM and CDR2 ANQGSEA. CDR3 in amino acids: CSVGASGGTDTQYF. CDR3 nucleotides: TGCAGCGTTGGGGCTAGCGGGGGCACAGATACGCAGTATTTT.

The chain is built from TRBV6-1 and TRBJ2-1; TRBD1 is a possible D gene (6 bases). The V end was cut by 4 bases, the J end by 6 bases, with 16 bases between. The CDR3 spans 15 residues. Per the germline V gene, CDR1 is MNHNS and CDR2 is SASEGT. The CDR3 DNA sequence: TGTGCCAGCAGTGCACAGGGTCTTTCCGTCAATGAGCAGTTCTTC. Protein: CASSAQGLSVNEQFF.